This T cell receptor beta chain was obtained from a study of T cell responses to AZD1222 COVID-19 vaccine. Study-wide points: Donors were largely white British and mainly female; clonal diversity was possibly underestimated. Rises in breadth and depth of Spike-specific TCRs came after two AZD1222 doses. Every sample of the repertoires postdated the peak T cell response. At baseline, seropositivity was found in only a handful of AZD1222 recipients.

V lost 4 bases, J lost 2 bases, and 5 bases stayed unmatched. The germline V gene has CDR1 SGHKS and CDR2 YYEKEE (reference sequence). The CDR3 extends over 15 amino acids. Notes on this clone: Its antigen is not identified.

Produced via immunoSEQ multiplex PCR; TCRdb's table is partial and in-frame only. The data contain over 50,000 clones, roughly 83% of them singletons. This sequence joins TRBV5-5 and TRBJ1-2, with TRBD1 identical over 10 bases. The source was peripheral blood, collected on day 0 of AZD1222 vaccination. The sequence was obtained from an adult in good health. The CDR3 sequence: CASSLTGGANYGYTF. The CDR3 DNA reads as TGTGCCAGCAGCCTGACAGGGGGCGCGAACTATGGCTACACCTTC.